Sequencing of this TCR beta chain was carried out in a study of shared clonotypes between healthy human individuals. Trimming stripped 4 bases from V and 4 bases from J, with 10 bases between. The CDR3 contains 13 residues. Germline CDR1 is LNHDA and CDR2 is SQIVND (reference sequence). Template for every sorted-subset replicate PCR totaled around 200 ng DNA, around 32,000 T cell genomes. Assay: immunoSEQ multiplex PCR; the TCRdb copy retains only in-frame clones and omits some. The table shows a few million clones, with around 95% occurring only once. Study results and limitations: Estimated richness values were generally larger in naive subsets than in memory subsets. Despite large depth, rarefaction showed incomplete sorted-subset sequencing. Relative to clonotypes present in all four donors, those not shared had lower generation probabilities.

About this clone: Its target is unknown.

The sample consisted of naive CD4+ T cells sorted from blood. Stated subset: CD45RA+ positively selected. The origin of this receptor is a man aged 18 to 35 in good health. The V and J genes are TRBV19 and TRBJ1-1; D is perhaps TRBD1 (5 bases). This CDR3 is CASSRGGATEAFF. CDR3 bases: TGTGCCAGTAGTAGAGGAGGGGCCACTGAAGCTTTCTTT.